The 2 T cell receptor beta chains given below trace back to one sample, sequenced in a study of T-cell reconstitution after alpha-beta-depleted transplantation in children. Library preparation (for TCRbeta) was performed with unique molecular identifiers. TCRdb re-called the PCR reads through MiXCR, storing one row per CDR3 protein. The profile covers roughly 23,000 distinct CDR3 sequences, with about 11% appearing a single time and about 23% taken by the ten largest. The source material was PBMCs from the stem cell graft donor, sampled from the stem cell graft. These receptor sequences come from a human donor who donated a stem cell graft to a child with chronic granulomatous disease.

This clonotype was recorded many times. The rearrangement links TRBV7-8 to TRBJ2-5; 8 nucleotides align to TRBD1. The V and J ends lost 0 bases and 4 bases, in that order; junction bases with no gene match: 7. CDR3 size: 16 residues. Germline V gene lookup returns CDR1 SGHVS and CDR2 FQNEAQ. In DNA, the CDR3 is TGTGCCAGCAGCTTAGCGGCAGGGGGCTGGTTAGAGACCCAGTACTTC. Protein product: CASSLAAGGWLETQYF.

At least ten counts were recorded for this clonotype. The chain joins TRBV25-1 to TRBJ2-6; no definite D call. V shed 3 bases and J shed 0 bases, with 3 bases lying between them. The CDR3 loop spans 14 amino acids. CDR1 and CDR2 from the germline V gene are MGHDK and SYGVNS. The CDR3 coding sequence is TGTGCCAGCAGTGACCCCTCTGGGGCCAACGTCCTGACTTTC. Its protein product is CASSDPSGANVLTF.